This T cell receptor beta chain emerged from a study of cytomegalovirus exposure and HLA in healthy donors. The PCR employed 60 Vbeta primers together with 13 Jbeta primers. Authors' analysis steps: Later reanalysis found 80 million or so unique TCR beta chains, 10 million to 14 million of them shared. Profiling relied on immunoSEQ multiplex PCR, and the TCRdb table lists in-frame clones only, not all of them. The DNA was the basis for D and trimming; V, J and clone size are from that table. The data contain about 140,000 clones, roughly 77% of them singletons. Germline V gene data show CDR1 as SGHRS and CDR2 as YFSETQ. The CDR3 is 14 residues long. J lost 2 bases, V lost 4 bases, and 2 bases had no gene match.

Material: PBMCs. This receptor was taken from a female donor in good health and CMV-seronegative. This sequence joins TRBV5-1 and TRBJ1-5; 8 bases agree with TRBD1. CDR3 residues: CASSPGGGNQPQHF. Written as DNA, the CDR3 is TGCGCCAGCAGCCCAGGGGGCGGCAATCAGCCCCAGCATTTT.